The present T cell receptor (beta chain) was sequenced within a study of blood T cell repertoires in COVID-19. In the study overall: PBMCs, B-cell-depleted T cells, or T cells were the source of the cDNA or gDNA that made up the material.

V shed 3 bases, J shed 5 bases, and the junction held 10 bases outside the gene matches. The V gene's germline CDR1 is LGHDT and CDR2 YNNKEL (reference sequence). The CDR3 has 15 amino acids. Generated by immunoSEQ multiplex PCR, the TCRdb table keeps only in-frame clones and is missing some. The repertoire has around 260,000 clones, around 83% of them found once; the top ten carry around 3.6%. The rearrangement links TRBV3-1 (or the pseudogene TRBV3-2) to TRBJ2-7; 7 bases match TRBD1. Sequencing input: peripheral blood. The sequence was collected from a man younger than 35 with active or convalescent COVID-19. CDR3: CASSHGQDIIDEQYF. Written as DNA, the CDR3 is TGTGCCAGCAGCCACGGACAGGATATCATCGACGAGCAGTACTTC.